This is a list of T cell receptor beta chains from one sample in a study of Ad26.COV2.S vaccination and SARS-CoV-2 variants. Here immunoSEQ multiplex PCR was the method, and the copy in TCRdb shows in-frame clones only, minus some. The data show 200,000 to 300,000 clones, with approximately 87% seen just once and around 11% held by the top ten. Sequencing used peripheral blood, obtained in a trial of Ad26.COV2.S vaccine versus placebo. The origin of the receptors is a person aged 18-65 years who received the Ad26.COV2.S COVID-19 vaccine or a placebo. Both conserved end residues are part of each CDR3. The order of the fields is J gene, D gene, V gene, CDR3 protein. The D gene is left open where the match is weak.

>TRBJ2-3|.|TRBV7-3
CASSPLSTDTQYF
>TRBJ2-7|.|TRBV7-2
CASSLWGSGAYEQYF
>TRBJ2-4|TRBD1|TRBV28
CASSPPTGLIQYF
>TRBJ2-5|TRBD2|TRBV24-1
CATSDLRLAGGETQYF
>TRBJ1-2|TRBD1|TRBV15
CATSRTPGQGGAFYGYTF
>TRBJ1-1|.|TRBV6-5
CASSSGVRADEAFF
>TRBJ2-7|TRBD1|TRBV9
CASSAPRPRQGRNSYEQYF
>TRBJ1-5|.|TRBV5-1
CASSFGARGEPQHF
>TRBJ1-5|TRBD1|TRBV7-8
CASSLGYRGRVGGQPQHF
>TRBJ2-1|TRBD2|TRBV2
CASIAGGLGNEQFF
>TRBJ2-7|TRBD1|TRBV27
CASRLGQGLVYEQYF
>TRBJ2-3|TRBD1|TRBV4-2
CASSPGQGGSTDTQYF
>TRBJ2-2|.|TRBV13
CASSFPQGDVSQPGELFF
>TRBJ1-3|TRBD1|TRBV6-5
CASRPQGANTIYF
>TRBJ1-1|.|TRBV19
CASSTRGGTEAFF
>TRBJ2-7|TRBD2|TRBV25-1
CASSSAGGSYEQYF
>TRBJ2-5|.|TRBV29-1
CSVRWPVQETQYF
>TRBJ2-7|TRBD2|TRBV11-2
CASSFWTGLGYF
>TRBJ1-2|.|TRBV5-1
CASSLPGQSYGYTF
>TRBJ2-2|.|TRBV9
CASSASAGAWTGELFF
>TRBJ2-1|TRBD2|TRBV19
CASSIGKHSGRDNEQFF
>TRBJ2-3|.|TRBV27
CASSLLGTDTQYF
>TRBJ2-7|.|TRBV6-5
CASSNRASYEQYF
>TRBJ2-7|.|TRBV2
CASSEVYEQYF
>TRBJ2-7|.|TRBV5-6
CASSLIPGGLPYEQYF
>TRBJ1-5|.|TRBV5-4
CASNLPRPQHF